This T cell receptor (beta chain) was captured in a study of metastatic and nonmetastatic thyroid tumors. The CDR3 contains 14 residues. The ends were cut back, 3 bases at V and 5 bases at J, with 15 bases in the middle. Germline V lookup: CDR1 SGHRS, CDR2 YFSETQ. MiXCR re-clonotyped the PCR reads for TCRdb. Here the sample spans tens of thousands of clones, approximately 20% being singletons. Ahead of thyroid surgery, no patient had received treatment of any kind. The sequenced sample was blood. The sequence was obtained from a male donor with papillary thyroid cancer or a benign thyroid nodule (not recorded which). Some clones in this sample may be carry-over from other donors' samples. This chain uses TRBV5-1 with TRBJ2-7, with a tentative D call TRBD1 (6 bases). The CDR3 coding sequence is TGCGCCAGCAGCTCCAACAGGGCGACCCACGAGCAGTACTTC. As protein: CASSSNRATHEQYF.